Reported below is one T cell receptor (beta chain). This clonotype was seen repeatedly, ten times or more. It has no known antigen specificity. Nothing much larger sits one base from this clone, and base qualities are not available. Stable Graves' hyperthyroidism was defined as no progression to ophthalmopathy during 18 months of follow-up. Hyperthyroidism patients were aged 18 to 65 years and newly diagnosed, with disease duration of less than 2 months. Exclusion was applied to patients with uncontrolled infections, other autoimmune diseases, pregnancy or lactation. Diagnoses were based on clinical symptoms, serum thyroxine and TRAb, thyroid ultrasound and orbital computed tomography. Ficoll-Paque density gradient centrifugation was used to isolate PBMCs from approximately 10 ml of fresh peripheral blood. Trizol reagent was used to extract total RNA, and RNA quality was then checked on an Agilent 2100 Bioanalyzer.

This sample is drawn from a study of T cells in Graves' hyperthyroidism and ophthalmopathy (dated by TCRdb to about 2019). Some background on the complete study: Peripheral blood was collected at initial diagnosis, before any treatment. According to the paper, TCR Vbeta CDR3 sequencing was carried out on 135 peripheral blood samples, which came from some 41 ophthalmopathy, about 75 hyperthyroidism and 17 progressor patients. After blood sampling, hyperthyroidism patients were treated with methimazole at a starting dose of 30 mg daily, and ophthalmopathy patients were treated with high-dose intravenous methylprednisolone. For training and testing, the roughly 100 patients in the discovery cohort were randomly divided in a 7:3 ratio. An independent validation cohort of around 19 hyperthyroidism patients and 17 patients who later progressed to ophthalmopathy tested prospective prediction of ophthalmopathy. In addition, the study compared T-cell repertoires in thyroid tissue and in blood from 6 or 7 Graves' hyperthyroidism patients. To identify distinguishing TCR V-J signatures, a discovery cohort of about 100 patients was used, comprising under 45 with Graves' ophthalmopathy and some 60 with stable Graves' hyperthyroidism. The research as a whole found: In validation, progression to ophthalmopathy was predicted by the model with nearly 71% sensitivity and 72% to 85% specificity, a median of approximately 6.5 months before onset. Most expanded thyroid clonotypes (frequency above 0.001) were also detected in blood, a finding suggesting that blood repertoires may reflect thyroid immune responses. No statistical method was used to fix the sample size in advance, and group allocation was not hidden from the investigators. A model built on a 13 V-J signature distinguished ophthalmopathy from stable hyperthyroidism, reaching 87.88% sensitivity and around 81% specificity in cross-validation and 80%/75% in testing.

TCR beta CDR3 regions were amplified from RNA transcripts. For the first round of RT-PCR on the TCR CDR3, the HTBI primer set was used together with the Qiagen OneStep RT-PCR kit. Libraries were constructed in a second round of multiplex PCR, after which size selection and purification were performed. Sequencing of the libraries was done on an Illumina HiSeq2000 using paired-end 100 bp reads. The published analysis was carried out like this. SOAPnuke was used to process the raw data, throwing out any read that contained adapters or uncalled bases, had a mean Phred below 15, or lacked an exact constant-primer or identifier match. High-quality paired reads were merged with COPE v1.2.5, and unique nucleotide sequences were defined as clonotypes. MiTCR v1.1 was used to align clonotypes to the IMGT TRBV, TRBD and TRBJ reference segments. The analysis included only V-J combinations with a frequency above 0.0001, which together covered over 98% of the repertoires. A TCS score was defined as the ratio between F50 (clonal expansion) and ExV (chaos), using BLOSUM62-based TCRdist between CDR3 peptides within each V-J. Welch's t-statistics and random forest reduced fewer than 550 V-J features to some 14, which were used in a naive Bayes classifier (R e1071). TCRdb trimmed the raw reads at Q25, called clones with MiXCR and kept productive beta chains. Identical CDR3 protein sequences are pooled into one entry, listed with their most common genes and DNA. The V and J calls follow TCRdb's processing rather than the paper's. Recorded for this sample are fewer than 250,000 distinct CDR3 sequences; roughly 15% of them occurred a single time. Around 50% of the sample is held by the ten biggest clonotypes.

Sequencing was done on a sample of blood. The receptor comes from a man over 45 with Graves' hyperthyroidism.

DNA sequence: TGCAGTGCTAGATATACTACGGGACTAGCGGACAATGAGCAGTTCTTC. This gives the protein CSARYTTGLADNEQFF. The chain uses TRBV20-1 and TRBJ2-1; 11 central nucleotides agree with TRBD2. The CDR3 contains 16 residues, cysteine and phenylalanine counted. The retained sequence is limited to the CDR3, 48 bases, with the frame set at the first base. CDR1 and CDR2 were assigned from the germline V gene (reference sequence) as DFQATT and SNEGSKA. Unmatched junction bases come to 8, with V trimmed by 2 bases and J by 5 bases.